The 17 T cell receptor delta chains listed next were all sequenced from one sample in a study of γδ T cells in repeated Plasmodium falciparum infection. Flow sorting of PBMC yielded separate Vgamma9/Vdelta2+ and Vdelta2-negative gammadelta T cell populations for bulk repertoire analysis. TCRdb reran clone calling via CATT on the multiplex PCR reads. This sample has tens of thousands of delta-chain clones, with over 1.5% found just once. Source material: gamma-delta T cells from blood. These receptors came from a pool of human donors (malaria-infected and uninfected, not separated).

There are many counts of this clone. V is TRDV1 and J is TRDJ1, with D possibly being TRDD3 (5 bases). Germline values: CDR1 TSWWSYY, CDR2 QGS. The CDR3 spans 28 residues. The V end was cut by 0 bases, the J end by 0 bases, with 47 bases between. CDR3 DNA sequence: TGTGCTCTTGGGGAACTCCCCCCATACAGACCAGGAGTACTGGAGGCCCCTGTCTCCCGTCGACACACCGATAAACTCATCTTT. This translates into CALGELPPYRPGVLEAPVSRRHTDKLIF.

In its sample, this clone ranks as large (0.1 to 1%). Other DNA variants within this sample encode the same CDR3. This chain connects TRDV2 to TRDJ1; 13 bases match TRDD3. CDR1 GEAIGNYY and CDR2 EKD come from the germline V gene. The CDR3 covers 18 residues. The trim removed 3 bases at V and 0 bases at J, leaving 9 bases unmatched. CDR3 sequence reads: CACDPYWGIRLYTDKLIF. The CDR3 DNA reads as TGTGCCTGTGACCCCTACTGGGGGATACGCCTTTACACCGATAAACTCATCTTT.

Notes on this clone: TCRdb's protein, taken from a much larger clone, differs from this DNA's translation at residue 4, likely owing to a read error; the protein displayed comes from the DNA. This chain uses TRDV3 with TRDJ1; 9 bases line up with TRDD3. The CDR3 contains 25 residues. The germline CDR1 and CDR2 sequences are TVYSNPD and GDNSRS (reference sequence). Trimming took 5 bases from V and 0 from J; bases not matched to a gene: 40. The chain's CDR3 is CALDRWSLLGDHPHAQTSYTDKLIF. CDR3 coding DNA: TGTGCCCTCGACCGGTGGAGTTTACTGGGGGACCATCCTCATGCGCAGACCTCGTACACCGATAAACTCATCTTT.

Regarding this clone: A read error is the likely source, as a far larger clone sits one nucleotide away. The identical CDR3 is also encoded by other nucleotide sequences in the sample. V usage is TRDV1 and J usage is TRDJ1, with TRDD3 matching over 10 bases. This CDR3 comprises 19 residues. The trim removed 3 bases at V and 4 bases at J, leaving 17 bases unmatched. The germline V gene encodes CDR1 TSWWSYY and CDR2 QGS. CDR3 amino acids: CALGEPTSFQLGDFDKLIF. CDR3 bases: TGTGCTCTTGGGGAGCCTACTTCCTTCCAACTGGGGGATTTCGATAAACTCATCTTT.

A remark on this clone: TCRdb shows a much larger clone's protein in place of this DNA's translation, and the two differ at residue 4, likely through a read error; the protein shown is translated from the DNA. The CDR3 DNA is TGTGCTCTTAGGAACTCCACTTCCCCGCCCGCCGGGGGGATAAGGAGGACCGATAAACTCATCTTT. Translated, it gives CALRNSTSPPAGGIRRTDKLIF. The chain employs TRDV1 and TRDJ1; 8 bases are shared with TRDD3. TCRdb carries no J gene annotation; the J gene was assigned here by matching the DNA with germline. Germline V gives CDR1 TSWWSYY, CDR2 QGS. The CDR3 length is 22 residues. Trimming at V came to 8 bases and at J to 2 bases, leaving 31 bases not matched to a gene.

This clone was picked up a small number of times. This likely traces to a read error, being one base from a far larger clone. Other DNA sequences of this sample code for an identical CDR3. The genes are TRDV1 and TRDJ1; 8 positions match TRDD3. Trimming removed 5 bases from V and 0 bases from J; junction bases left unmatched: 23. Germline V lookup: CDR1 TSWWSYY, CDR2 QGS. This CDR3 has 21 amino acids. CDR3 protein: CALGSRLKGQLLGAYTDKLIF. The CDR3 DNA is TGTGCTCTTGGGTCACGGTTAAAGGGGCAACTACTGGGGGCGTACACCGATAAACTCATCTTT.

This clone was seen many times. This chain joins TRDV1 and TRDJ1; 8 nucleotides match TRDD3. Trimming cost V 0 bases and J 0 bases; bases outside gene matches: 27. Germline CDR1 TSWWSYY, CDR2 QGS. The CDR3 totals 24 residues. Here the CDR3 reads CALGELGINLRNSWGSTYTDKLIF. The DNA for the CDR3 is TGTGCTCTTGGGGAACTAGGTATAAATCTCCGGAACTCCTGGGGGAGTACGTACACCGATAAACTCATCTTT.

This clone has only a few counts. It differs at one base from a far larger clone, so likely a read error. Other DNA sequences in this specimen translate into the identical CDR3. The V call is TRDV1, the J call TRDJ1, with TRDD3 matching 7 bases. Because TCRdb records no J gene, it was assigned here through a match of the DNA to germline. CDR3 length: 18 residues. CDR1 TSWWSYY and CDR2 QGS come from the germline V gene. The CDR3 DNA sequence: TGTGCTCTCGGGGAACTAGATGGGATACTTCCGTACACCGATAAACTCATCTTT. Its translation: CALGELDGILPYTDKLIF.

This clone was picked up many times. One end of the junction varies from germline; a read error may be responsible. Other DNA sequences from this sample encode an identical CDR3 as well. CDR3 nucleotide sequence: TGTGCCCTTGGGGAACCGGGGGACTGGCCGGGCACCGATAAACTCATCTTT. It translates to CALGEPGDWPGTDKLIF. The chain couples TRDV1 to TRDJ1; the D gene is possibly TRDD3 (6 bases). CDR3 size: 17 residues. Germline CDR1 and CDR2: TSWWSYY and QGS.

This clone was counted at least ten times. V usage is TRDV1 and J usage is TRDJ1; tentative D call: TRDD3 (6 bases). CDR3 length: 20 residues. The V and J ends lost 1 base and 3 bases respectively, with 27 bases between them. In germline, CDR1 is TSWWSYY, CDR2 QGS. This chain's CDR3 is CALGEPTDRPGERGPDKLIF. CDR3 nucleotides: TGTGCTCTTGGGGAACCAACGGACCGTCCGGGGGAGAGGGGACCCGATAAACTCATCTTT.

This clone was seen more than once but under ten times. The protein given by TCRdb reflects a much larger clone and differs at residue 9 from this DNA's translation, likely from a read error; the protein shown is the DNA's translation. This sequence joins TRDV1 and TRDJ1, with D possibly being TRDD3 (5 bases). The germline V and J ends were trimmed by 2 bases and 2 bases, with 9 bases remaining between them. The CDR3 length is 14 residues. CDR1 and CDR2 from the germline V gene are TSWWSYY and QGS. The CDR3 nucleotides read TGTGCTCTTGGGGAAGAGGATAGGACCGATAAACTCATCTTT. Translating it yields CALGEEDRTDKLIF.

V is TRDV1 and J is TRDJ1, with TRDD3 matching over 11 bases. The J gene was not available in TCRdb and was assigned here by matching the DNA to germline segments. The germline CDR1 and CDR2 sequences are TSWWSYY and QGS. Trimming cost V 6 bases and J 2 bases; bases outside gene matches: 41. CDR3 size: 27 residues. DNA for the CDR3: TGTGCTCTTGGTTTGAGGCGGGTCCGTCCCGTCCTCCTTAACTGGGGGATAAGTGTGCGATTAACCGATAAACTCATCTTT. Translated, it gives CALGLRRVRPVLLNWGISVRLTDKLIF.

This clone was seen ten or more times. The protein TCRdb lists belongs to a much larger clone and differs from this DNA's translation at residue 11, which points to a read error; the protein shown is made from the DNA. The chain is built from TRDV1 and TRDJ1; perhaps TRDD2 as D (6 bases). The germline V gene has CDR1 TSWWSYY and CDR2 QGS. Trimming cost V 3 bases and J 0 bases, with 23 bases left between them. This CDR3 region has 19 residues. The CDR3 sequence: CALGDLLRPLFQYTDKLIF. The CDR3 bases are TGTGCTCTTGGGGACCTCCTACGACCTCTGTTCCAGTACACCGATAAACTCATCTTT.

This clone was seen more than once but under ten times. For this DNA, TCRdb reports the protein of a much larger clone, which diverges at residue 3, most likely from a read error; the protein presented here is translated directly from the DNA. This chain joins TRDV1 and TRDJ1, with TRDD3 matching over 11 bases. The J gene, not given by TCRdb, was assigned here from a germline match of the nucleotide sequence. Germline loops: CDR1 TSWWSYY, CDR2 QGS. This CDR3 has 24 amino acids. DNA of the CDR3: TGTGCTCCTGGGGAACCTAGGGTATCCGTCCGTGCCTTACTGGGGGATAATTTGACCGATAAACTCATCTTT. Its translation: CAPGEPRVSVRALLGDNLTDKLIF.

The chain couples TRDV3 to TRDJ1; tentatively, D is TRDD2 or TRDD3 (5 bases each). The J gene, left out of TCRdb, was set here by checking the DNA against germline. Germline V lookup: CDR1 TVYSNPD, CDR2 GDNSRS (reference sequence). The CDR3 spans 17 residues. V was clipped by 2 bases and J by 0 bases, with 22 bases between them. The CDR3 DNA is TGTGCCTTTCCTACTAGGGGGGTATCGACCTACACCGATAAACTCATCTTT. Its protein is CAFPTRGVSTYTDKLIF. The full variable domain, completed using reference TRDV3 and TRDJ1, is CDKVTQSSPDQTVASGSEVVLLCTYDTVYSNPDLFWYRIRPDYSFQFVFYGDNSRSEGADFTQGRFSVKHILTQKAFHLVISPVRTEDSATYYCAFPTRGVSTYTDKLIFGKGTRVTVEP.

As concerns this clone: A far larger clone differs by one base, so this is likely a read error. The sample holds other DNA sequences that translate to the same CDR3. This chain links TRDV1 with TRDJ1, with 9 bases lining up with TRDD2. This CDR3 contains 21 residues. Germline V gene lookup returns CDR1 TSWWSYY and CDR2 QGS. Here the CDR3 reads CALGDQPSYDWGFVYTDKLIF. The CDR3 DNA reads TGTGCTCTTGGGGACCAACCTTCCTACGACTGGGGATTCGTGTACACCGATAAGCTCATCTTT.

This clone was counted at least ten times. CDR3 sequence reads: CALGEPHLFHTGGYRPDKLIF. CDR3 sequence (DNA): TGTGCTCTTGGGGAACCCCACCTTTTCCATACAGGGGGATACCGGCCCGATAAACTCATCTTT. The V and J genes are TRDV1 and TRDJ1; TRDD3 agrees at 9 bases. This CDR3 is built from 21 residues. The germline CDR1 and CDR2 sequences are TSWWSYY and QGS. With 1 base clipped from V and 3 bases from J, the junction kept 21 bases outside the gene matches.